This T cell receptor (beta chain) derives from a study of T cell responses to AZD1222 COVID-19 vaccine. Assay: immunoSEQ multiplex PCR; the TCRdb copy retains only in-frame clones and omits some. The sample carries more than 110,000 clones, about 93% recorded once. The trim removed 2 bases at V and 6 bases at J, leaving 1 base unmatched. The CDR3 consists of 14 residues. Germline V gene sequence: CDR1 MNHNS, CDR2 SASEGT. This clone was recorded a few times. This sequence joins TRBV6-1 and TRBJ1-6; TRBD1 aligns across 7 bases. Sample: peripheral blood, taken on day 0 of AZD1222 vaccination. The receptor was derived from an adult in good health. CDR3 region: CASSENRGNSPLHF. DNA of the CDR3: TGTGCCAGCAGTGAAAACAGGGGTAATTCACCCCTCCACTTT.